The entry that follows covers one TCR beta chain sequence. Its specificity is unknown. One junction end does not reproduce the germline sequence, and a read error may be involved. These data belong to a study of tumor-infiltrating lymphocytes in primary liver carcinoma. Study-wide context: The study reported T1-T3 N0M0 tumors spanning 4.2 to 10 cm. Regarding the study as a whole: Merely about 7-25% of top clones occurred in all five tumor regions.

The study co-extracted DNA and RNA from about 19-30 mg of unsorted bulk tissue. Every tumor contributed samples taken at five separate regions. A constant-region primer served to make TCR beta cDNA from about 500 ng total RNA. Modified slightly, ARM-PCR produced TCR beta libraries over three nested multiplex PCR rounds. TCRdb fed the multiplex PCR reads into MiXCR, producing one record per CDR3 protein. The sample carries 150,000 to 200,000 distinct CDR3 sequences, just under 85% recorded once. The receptor comes from a man aged 35 to 55 with primary liver carcinoma and hepatitis B virus infection. Sequencing used tumor tissue from primary liver carcinoma.

The CDR3 DNA reads TGTGCCAGCAGTGAAGGGTGGTGGCTCGCCGGGGAGTTGGTTTTC. It specifies CASSEGWWLAGELVF. This chain uses TRBV6-1 with TRBJ2-2; maybe TRBD2 (5 bases). Germline-derived CDR1 and CDR2 are MNHNS and SASEGT. CDR3 length: 15 residues.